This record looks at one T cell receptor beta chain sequence and its context. Its cognate antigen is unknown. This specimen comes from a study of T cell responses to AZD1222 COVID-19 vaccine. Study-level results: Only a handful of AZD1222 recipients, about six in all, had baseline seropositivity.

This table comes from immunoSEQ multiplex PCR, and its TCRdb copy is limited to in-frame clones, with some not included. The sample includes roughly 170,000 clones, approximately 94% seen only once; the top ten take more than 1.5%. The CDR3 runs 10 residues. Trimming shortened V by 5 bases and J by 5 bases, and 6 bases separated the two germline ends. CDR1 GTSNPN and CDR2 SVGIG come from the germline V gene (reference sequence). This sequence originates from an adult who received the AZD1222 COVID-19 vaccine. This material consisted of peripheral blood, taken 28 days after the second AZD1222 dose. The chain joins TRBV30 to TRBJ1-2; D unclear. The DNA for the CDR3 is TGTGCCTGGGGATCGTATGGCTACACCTTC. This gives the protein CAWGSYGYTF.